These 11 T cell receptor beta chains came from one sample sequenced in a study of PD-L1 blockade in urothelial cancer. As to time point: peripheral blood 6 weeks after treatment start. Assay: immunoSEQ multiplex PCR; the TCRdb copy retains only in-frame clones and omits some. The data show around 46,000 clones, 88% seen once. The sequencing here drew on PBMCs, taken around atezolizumab (anti-PD-L1) treatment. These receptors originate from a man in his sixties with urothelial cancer.

The V and J genes are TRBV7-8 and TRBJ2-7, with 8 bases fitting TRBD2. J was trimmed by 7 bases and V by 2 bases; bases with no gene match: 7. Germline assignment: CDR1 SGHVS and CDR2 FQNEAQ. The CDR3 has 14 residues. The DNA of the CDR3 is TGTGCCAGCAGCTTAACACCGGGAGGGCATGAGCAGTACTTC. Its protein is CASSLTPGGHEQYF.

The J gene is TRBJ1-1, the V gene TRBV7-8; TRBD1 matches 9 bases. Germline CDR1 reads SGHVS; CDR2 reads FQNEAQ. Unmatched junction bases numbered 5, after V lost 5 bases and J lost 1 base. The CDR3 is 15 residues long. The CDR3 sequence is CASSLQGQGNTEAFF. As DNA, the CDR3 is TGTGCCAGCAGCCTACAGGGACAGGGGAACACTGAAGCTTTCTTT. Complete variable domain (other parts from reference TRBV7-8 and TRBJ1-1): GAGVSQSPRYKVAKRGQDVALRCDPISGHVSLFWYQQALGQGPEFLTYFQNEAQLDKSGLPSDRFFAERPEGSVSTLKIQRTQQEDSAVYLCASSLQGQGNTEAFFGQGTRLTVV.

This clone was found once. The genes are TRBV30 and TRBJ1-2, with 8 bases matching TRBD1. The germline CDR1 and CDR2 sequences are GTSNPN and SVGIG (reference sequence). The CDR3 contains 11 residues. J lost 13 bases, V lost 6 bases, and 10 bases had no gene match. CDR3: CACPDRVFFTF. The CDR3 DNA is TGTGCCTGCCCGGACAGGGTATTTTTCACCTTC.

The chain employs TRBV9 and TRBJ1-1; D is undetermined. Deletions cut 3 bases from V and 2 bases from J, with 8 bases between. CDR3 size: 13 residues. Germline V lookup: CDR1 SGDLS, CDR2 YYNGEE. The CDR3 region is CASSAVTNTEAFF. The CDR3 DNA reads TGTGCCAGCAGCGCCGTAACTAACACTGAAGCTTTCTTT. Complete variable domain (other parts from reference TRBV9 and TRBJ1-1): DSGVTQTPKHLITATGQRVTLRCSPRSGDLSVYWYQQSLDQGLQFLIQYYNGEERAKGNILERFSAQQFPDLHSELNLSSLELGDSALYFCASSAVTNTEAFFGQGTRLTVV.

This chain uses TRBV11-2 with TRBJ2-5; 9 nucleotides align to TRBD1. CDR1 and CDR2 (germline): SGHAT, FQNNGV. After removal of 5 bases from V and 6 bases from J, the junction contained 13 bases not matched to a gene. This CDR3 has 16 amino acids. The CDR3 spells CASSIGQGTAGQTQYF. CDR3 nucleotides: TGTGCCAGCAGCATTGGACAGGGGACCGCCGGACAGACCCAGTACTTC.

The chain employs TRBV14 and TRBJ2-1; TRBD2 aligns across 8 bases. The J segment lost 2 bases and the V segment lost 3 bases, leaving 3 bases of the junction unmatched. Germline lookup yields CDR1 SGHDN and CDR2 FVKESK. The CDR3 is made up of 15 amino acids. The CDR3 coding sequence is TGTGCCAGCAGCCATTTTAGCGGGGCCTACAATGAGCAGTTCTTC. Residues: CASSHFSGAYNEQFF.

The J gene is TRBJ2-1, the V gene TRBV25-1, with D perhaps matching TRBD2 (5 bases). Germline CDR1 is MGHDK and CDR2 is SYGVNS. The V end was cut by 8 bases, the J end by 2 bases, with 16 bases between. The CDR3 contains 15 residues. CDR3 nucleotide sequence: TGTGCCAGCCAAGCCCGGACGGGGACCTACAATGAGCAGTTCTTC. Amino acids: CASQARTGTYNEQFF.

The chain recombines TRBV11-2 with TRBJ2-3, with 9 bases aligning to TRBD1. With V trimmed by 0 bases and J by 3 bases, 7 bases remained unmatched. The CDR3 is 17 residues long. Germline CDR1 SGHAT, CDR2 FQNNGV. As DNA, the CDR3 is TGTGCCAGCAGCTTAGATCAGGGACAGGGAAAAACAGATACGCAGTATTTT. Translation gives CASSLDQGQGKTDTQYF.

The chain employs TRBV2 and TRBJ2-7; weak D call: TRBD2 (6 bases). This CDR3 spans 13 amino acids. Germline lookup yields CDR1 SNHLY and CDR2 FYNNEI. V lost 6 bases and J 3 bases, leaving 12 bases between the germline ends. CDR3 loop: CASRWEVVYEQYF. Written as DNA, the CDR3 is TGTGCCAGCAGGTGGGAGGTGGTCTACGAGCAGTACTTC.

In its sample, this clone was seen once. This chain uses TRBV13 with TRBJ2-7; 8 nucleotides line up with TRBD1. The CDR3 has 15 amino acids. Looked up from germline, CDR1 is PRHDT and CDR2 is FYEKMQ (reference sequence). Trimming at V came to 5 bases and at J to 3 bases, leaving 9 bases not matched to a gene. In nucleotides, the CDR3 is TGTGCCAGCAGCCCCCGGGACAGGACTTTCTACGAGCAGTACTTC. Its translation: CASSPRDRTFYEQYF.

This clone was seen only once. This chain connects TRBV9 to TRBJ2-3; TRBD1 matches at 11 bases. This CDR3 spans 15 amino acids. Germline CDR1 is SGDLS and CDR2 is YYNGEE. V dropped 0 bases and J dropped 3; count of bases not matched to a gene: 0. CDR3: CASSVGDRGTDTQYF. The CDR3 region has the DNA TGTGCCAGCAGCGTAGGGGACAGGGGGACAGATACGCAGTATTTT.